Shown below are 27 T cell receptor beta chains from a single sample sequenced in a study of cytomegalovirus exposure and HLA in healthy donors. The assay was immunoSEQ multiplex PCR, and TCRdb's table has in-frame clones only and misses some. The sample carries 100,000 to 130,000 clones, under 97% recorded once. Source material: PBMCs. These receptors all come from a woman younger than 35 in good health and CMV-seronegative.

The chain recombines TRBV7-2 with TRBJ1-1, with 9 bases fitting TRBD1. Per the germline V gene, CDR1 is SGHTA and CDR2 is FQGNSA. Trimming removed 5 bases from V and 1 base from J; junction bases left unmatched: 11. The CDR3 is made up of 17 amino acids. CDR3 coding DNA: TGTGCCAGCAGCGTGACGGGACAGGGAAGGGGGAACACTGAAGCTTTCTTT. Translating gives CASSVTGQGRGNTEAFF.

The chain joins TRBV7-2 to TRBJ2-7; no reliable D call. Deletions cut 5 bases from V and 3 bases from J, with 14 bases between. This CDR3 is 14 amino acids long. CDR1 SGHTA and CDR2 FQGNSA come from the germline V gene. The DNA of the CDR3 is TGTGCCAGCAGCCCGCAGTCGAATGGCTACGAGCAGTACTTC. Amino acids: CASSPQSNGYEQYF.

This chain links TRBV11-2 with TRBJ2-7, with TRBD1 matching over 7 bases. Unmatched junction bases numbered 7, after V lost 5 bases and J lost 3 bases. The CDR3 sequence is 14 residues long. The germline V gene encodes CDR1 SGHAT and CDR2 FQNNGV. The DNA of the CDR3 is TGTGCCAGCAGCCCAGGGACAGAGTACTACGAGCAGTACTTC. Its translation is CASSPGTEYYEQYF.

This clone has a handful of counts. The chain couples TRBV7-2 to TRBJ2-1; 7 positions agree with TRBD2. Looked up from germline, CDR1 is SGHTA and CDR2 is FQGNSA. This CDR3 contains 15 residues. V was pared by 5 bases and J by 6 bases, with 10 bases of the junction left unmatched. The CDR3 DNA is TGTGCCAGCAGCAATGCCGGGACTAACTTCAATGAGCAGTTCTTC. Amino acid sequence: CASSNAGTNFNEQFF.

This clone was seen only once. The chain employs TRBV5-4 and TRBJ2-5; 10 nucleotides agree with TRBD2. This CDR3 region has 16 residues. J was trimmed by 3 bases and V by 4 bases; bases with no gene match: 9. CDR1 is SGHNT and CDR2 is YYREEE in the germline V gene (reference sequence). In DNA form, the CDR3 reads TGTGCCAGCAGCCCCGGGGCTAGCGGGGGAGAAGAGACCCAGTACTTC. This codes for CASSPGASGGEETQYF. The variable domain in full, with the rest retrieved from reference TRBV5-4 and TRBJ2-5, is ETGVTQSPTHLIKTRGQQVTLRCSSQSGHNTVSWYQQALGQGPQFIFQYYREEENGRGNFPPRFSGLQFPNYSSELNVNALELDDSALYLCASSPGASGGEETQYFGPGTRLLVL.

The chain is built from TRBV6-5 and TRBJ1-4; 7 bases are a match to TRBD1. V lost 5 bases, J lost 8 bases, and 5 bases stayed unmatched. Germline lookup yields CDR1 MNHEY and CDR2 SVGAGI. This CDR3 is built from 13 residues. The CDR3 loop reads CASSRDSGEKLFF. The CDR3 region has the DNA TGTGCCAGCAGTCGGGACAGCGGAGAAAAACTGTTTTTT.

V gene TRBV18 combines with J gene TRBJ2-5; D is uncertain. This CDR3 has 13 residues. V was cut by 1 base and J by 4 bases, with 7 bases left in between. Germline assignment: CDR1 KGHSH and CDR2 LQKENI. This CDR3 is CASSPQSSETQYF. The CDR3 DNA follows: TGTGCCAGCTCACCACAATCATCAGAGACCCAGTACTTC.

CDR3 bases: TGTGCCAGCGATGAGCGGGGGGTCCACCCCAAAGAGACCCAGTACTTC. This translates into CASDERGVHPKETQYF. The chain is built from TRBV6-4 and TRBJ2-5, with 9 bases matching TRBD2. This CDR3 is built from 16 residues. The V gene end was trimmed by 8 bases and the J gene end by 3 bases; junction bases not matched to a gene: 13. CDR1 MRHNA and CDR2 SNTAGT come from the germline V gene.

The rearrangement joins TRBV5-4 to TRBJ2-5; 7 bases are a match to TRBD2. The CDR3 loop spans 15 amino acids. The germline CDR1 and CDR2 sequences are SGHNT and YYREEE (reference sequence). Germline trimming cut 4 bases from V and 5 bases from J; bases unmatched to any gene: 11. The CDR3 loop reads CASSPAGSRRETQYF. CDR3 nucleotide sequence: TGTGCCAGCAGCCCAGCGGGGAGCCGGAGGGAGACCCAGTACTTC. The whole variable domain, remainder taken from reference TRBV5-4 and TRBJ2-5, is ETGVTQSPTHLIKTRGQQVTLRCSSQSGHNTVSWYQQALGQGPQFIFQYYREEENGRGNFPPRFSGLQFPNYSSELNVNALELDDSALYLCASSPAGSRRETQYFGPGTRLLVL.

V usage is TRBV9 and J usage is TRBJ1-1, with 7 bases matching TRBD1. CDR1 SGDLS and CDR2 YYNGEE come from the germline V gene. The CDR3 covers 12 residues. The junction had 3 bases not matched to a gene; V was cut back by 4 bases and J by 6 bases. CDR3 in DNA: TGTGCCAGCAGCAGACAGGGTTCTGAAGCTTTCTTT. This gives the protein CASSRQGSEAFF.

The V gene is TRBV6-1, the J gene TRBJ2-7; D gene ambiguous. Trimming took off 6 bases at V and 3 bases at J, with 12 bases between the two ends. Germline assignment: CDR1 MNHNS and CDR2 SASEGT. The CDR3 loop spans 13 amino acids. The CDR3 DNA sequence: TGTGCCAGCAGCTCGGCCCAGGACTACGAGCAGTACTTC. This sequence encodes CASSSAQDYEQYF.

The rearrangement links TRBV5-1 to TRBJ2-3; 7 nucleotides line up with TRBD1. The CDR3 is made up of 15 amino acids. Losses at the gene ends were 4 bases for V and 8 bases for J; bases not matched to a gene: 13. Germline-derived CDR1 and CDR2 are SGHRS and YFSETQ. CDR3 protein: CASSTQGQVLGTQYF. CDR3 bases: TGCGCCAGCAGCACCCAAGGACAGGTTCTTGGTACGCAGTATTTT.

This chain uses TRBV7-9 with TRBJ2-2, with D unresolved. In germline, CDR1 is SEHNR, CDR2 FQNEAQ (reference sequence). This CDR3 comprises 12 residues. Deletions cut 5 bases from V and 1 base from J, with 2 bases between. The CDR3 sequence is CASSRNTGELFF. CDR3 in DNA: TGTGCCAGCAGCCGGAACACCGGGGAGCTGTTTTTT.

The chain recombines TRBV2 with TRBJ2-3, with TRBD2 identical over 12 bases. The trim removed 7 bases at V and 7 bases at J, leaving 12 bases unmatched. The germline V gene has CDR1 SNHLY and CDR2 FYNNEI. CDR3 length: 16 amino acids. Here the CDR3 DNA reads TGTGCCAGCAAAGCTAGCGGGGGGGCTCCCACGCATACGCAGTATTTT. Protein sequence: CASKASGGAPTHTQYF.

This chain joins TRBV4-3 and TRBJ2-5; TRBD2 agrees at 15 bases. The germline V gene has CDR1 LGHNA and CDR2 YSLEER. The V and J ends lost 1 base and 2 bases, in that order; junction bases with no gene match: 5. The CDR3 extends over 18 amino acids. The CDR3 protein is CASSQAWTSGGEQETQYF. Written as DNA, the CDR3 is TGCGCCAGCAGCCAAGCGTGGACTAGCGGGGGGGAGCAAGAGACCCAGTACTTC.

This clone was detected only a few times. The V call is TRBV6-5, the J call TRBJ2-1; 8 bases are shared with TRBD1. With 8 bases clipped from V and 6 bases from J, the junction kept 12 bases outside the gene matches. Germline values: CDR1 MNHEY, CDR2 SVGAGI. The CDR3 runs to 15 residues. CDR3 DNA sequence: TGTGCCAGCTACAAAGGGACAGGAACTCGCAATGAGCAGTTCTTC. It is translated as CASYKGTGTRNEQFF.

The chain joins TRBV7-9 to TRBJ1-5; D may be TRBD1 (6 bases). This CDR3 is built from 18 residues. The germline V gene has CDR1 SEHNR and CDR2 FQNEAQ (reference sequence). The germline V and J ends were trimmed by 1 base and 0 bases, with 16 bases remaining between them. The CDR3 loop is CASSLGGKGQISNQPQHF. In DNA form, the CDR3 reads TGTGCCAGCAGCTTAGGAGGGAAAGGACAGATTAGCAATCAGCCCCAGCATTTT.

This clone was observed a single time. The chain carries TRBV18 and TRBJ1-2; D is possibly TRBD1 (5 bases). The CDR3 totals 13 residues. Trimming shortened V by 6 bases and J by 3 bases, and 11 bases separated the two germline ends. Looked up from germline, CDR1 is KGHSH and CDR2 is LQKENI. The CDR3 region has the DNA TGTGCCAGCTCTCCGGGGGAACACTATGGCTACACCTTC. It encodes CASSPGEHYGYTF.

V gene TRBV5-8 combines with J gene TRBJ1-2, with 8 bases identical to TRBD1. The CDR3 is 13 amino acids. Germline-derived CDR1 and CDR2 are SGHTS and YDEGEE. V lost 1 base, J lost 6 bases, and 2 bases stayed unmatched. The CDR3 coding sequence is TGTGCCAGCAGCTTGCTGACAGGGGATGGCTACACCTTC. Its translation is CASSLLTGDGYTF. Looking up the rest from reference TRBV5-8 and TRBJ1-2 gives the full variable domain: EAGVTQSPTHLIKTRGQQATLRCSPISGHTSVYWYQQALGLGLQFLLWYDEGEERNRGNFPPRFSGRQFPNYSSELNVNALELEDSALYLCASSLLTGDGYTFGSGTRLTVV.

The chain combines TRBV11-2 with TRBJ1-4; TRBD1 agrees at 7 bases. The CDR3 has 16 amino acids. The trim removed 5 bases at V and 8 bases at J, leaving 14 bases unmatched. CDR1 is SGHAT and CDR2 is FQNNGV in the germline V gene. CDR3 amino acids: CASSQDRVQGPEKLFF. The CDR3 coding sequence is TGTGCCAGCAGCCAAGATAGGGTACAGGGGCCGGAAAAACTGTTTTTT.

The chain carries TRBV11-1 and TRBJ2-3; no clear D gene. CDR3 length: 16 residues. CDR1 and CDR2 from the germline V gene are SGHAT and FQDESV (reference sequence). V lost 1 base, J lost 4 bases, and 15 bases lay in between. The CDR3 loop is CASSLGEFGGSDTQYF. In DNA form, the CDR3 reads TGTGCCAGCAGCTTAGGAGAATTTGGTGGTTCAGATACGCAGTATTTT. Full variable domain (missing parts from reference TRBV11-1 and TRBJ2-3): EAEVAQSPRYKITEKSQAVAFWCDPISGHATLYWYRQILGQGPELLVQFQDESVVDDSQLPKDRFSAERLKGVDSTLKIQPAELGDSAMYLCASSLGEFGGSDTQYFGPGTRLTVL.

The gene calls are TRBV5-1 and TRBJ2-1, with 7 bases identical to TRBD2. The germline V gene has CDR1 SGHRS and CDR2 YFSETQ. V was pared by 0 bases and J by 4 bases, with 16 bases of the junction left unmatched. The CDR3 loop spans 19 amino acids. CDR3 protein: CASSLALGRETEWYNEQFF. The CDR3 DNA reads TGCGCCAGCAGCTTGGCCTTGGGGAGGGAAACTGAGTGGTACAATGAGCAGTTCTTC.

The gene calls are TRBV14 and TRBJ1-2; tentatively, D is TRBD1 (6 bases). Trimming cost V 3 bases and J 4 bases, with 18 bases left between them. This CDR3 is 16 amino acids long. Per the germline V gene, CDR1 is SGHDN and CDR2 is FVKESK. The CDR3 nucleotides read TGTGCCAGCAGCCAGGCCCGAGGGGGGGGCGGCTATGGCTACACCTTC. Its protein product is CASSQARGGGGYGYTF.

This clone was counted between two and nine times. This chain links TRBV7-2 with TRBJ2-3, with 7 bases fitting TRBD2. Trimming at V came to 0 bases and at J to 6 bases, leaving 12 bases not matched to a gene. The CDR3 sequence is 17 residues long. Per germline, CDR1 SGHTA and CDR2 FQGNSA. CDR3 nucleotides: TGTGCCAGCAGCTTAGCGAGTGGCGGGGGACCTTCGGATACGCAGTATTTT. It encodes CASSLASGGGPSDTQYF.

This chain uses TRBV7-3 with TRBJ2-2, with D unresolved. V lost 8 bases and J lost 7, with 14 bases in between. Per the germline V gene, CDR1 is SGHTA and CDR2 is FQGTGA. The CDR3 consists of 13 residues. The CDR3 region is CASGLGSSGELFF. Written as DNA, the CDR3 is TGTGCCAGCGGTCTGGGCTCCAGCGGGGAGCTGTTTTTT.

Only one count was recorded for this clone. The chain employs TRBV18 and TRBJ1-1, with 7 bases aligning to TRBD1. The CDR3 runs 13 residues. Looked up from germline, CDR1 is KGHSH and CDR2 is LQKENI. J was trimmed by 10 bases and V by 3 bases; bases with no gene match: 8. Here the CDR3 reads CASSPDRDRGAFF. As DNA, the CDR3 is TGTGCCAGCTCACCCGACAGGGATCGCGGAGCTTTCTTT.

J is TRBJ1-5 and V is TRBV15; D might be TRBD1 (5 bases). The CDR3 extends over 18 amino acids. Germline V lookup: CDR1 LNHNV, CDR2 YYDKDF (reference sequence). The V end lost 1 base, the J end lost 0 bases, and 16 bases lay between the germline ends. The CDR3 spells CATSRVVGEGYSNQPQHF. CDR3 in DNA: TGTGCCACCAGCAGAGTAGTCGGGGAGGGGTATAGCAATCAGCCCCAGCATTTT. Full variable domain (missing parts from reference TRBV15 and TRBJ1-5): DAMVIQNPRYQVTQFGKPVTLSCSQTLNHNVMYWYQQKSSQAPKLLFHYYDKDFNNEADTPDNFQSRRPNTSFCFLDIRSPGLGDTAMYLCATSRVVGEGYSNQPQHFGDGTRLSIL.